This T cell receptor (beta chain) came from a study of regulatory T cells in long-lasting Graves disease. Per germline, CDR1 MDHEN and CDR2 SYDVKM. CDR3 length equals 15 residues. V dropped 2 bases and J dropped 7 bases, with 18 bases sitting between them. Time point in this sample: newly diagnosed GD, antithyroid drugs for less than 3 months. There was RNA extracted from PBMCs, and the TCR library was made from it. Regarding the study as a whole: Persistent cases favored TRBV28, TRBJ1-2 and TRBJ2-5.

Arm-PCR of CDR3 regions and iRepertoire HTBI primers were the basis on which TCR beta libraries were built. TCRdb called the multiplex PCR reads again in MiXCR, with one record for every CDR3 protein. The sample lists roughly 320,000 distinct CDR3 sequences; over 15% were seen once. At least ten counts were recorded for this clonotype. Its antigen is still unknown. These data were also reused for a study on T cells in Graves' hyperthyroidism and ophthalmopathy. This second study notes: Not enrolled were patients with uncontrolled infection, other autoimmune disease, pregnancy or lactation. Carried out on the TCR CDR3, a first-round RT-PCR used the HTBI primer set. Expanded thyroid clonotypes (above 0.001) were mostly also found in blood.

This clonotype was sampled from a man aged 40-50 years with Graves disease. Specimen: peripheral blood mononuclear cells (PBMCs), collected at new diagnosis, from a patient treated with antithyroid drugs. V gene TRBV28 combines with J gene TRBJ2-7; possibly TRBD2 for D (7 bases). The CDR3 DNA is TGTGCCAGCAGTTTACGCGGGGGCTTTCCTCGGGAGCAGTACTTC. It translates to CASSLRGGFPREQYF.